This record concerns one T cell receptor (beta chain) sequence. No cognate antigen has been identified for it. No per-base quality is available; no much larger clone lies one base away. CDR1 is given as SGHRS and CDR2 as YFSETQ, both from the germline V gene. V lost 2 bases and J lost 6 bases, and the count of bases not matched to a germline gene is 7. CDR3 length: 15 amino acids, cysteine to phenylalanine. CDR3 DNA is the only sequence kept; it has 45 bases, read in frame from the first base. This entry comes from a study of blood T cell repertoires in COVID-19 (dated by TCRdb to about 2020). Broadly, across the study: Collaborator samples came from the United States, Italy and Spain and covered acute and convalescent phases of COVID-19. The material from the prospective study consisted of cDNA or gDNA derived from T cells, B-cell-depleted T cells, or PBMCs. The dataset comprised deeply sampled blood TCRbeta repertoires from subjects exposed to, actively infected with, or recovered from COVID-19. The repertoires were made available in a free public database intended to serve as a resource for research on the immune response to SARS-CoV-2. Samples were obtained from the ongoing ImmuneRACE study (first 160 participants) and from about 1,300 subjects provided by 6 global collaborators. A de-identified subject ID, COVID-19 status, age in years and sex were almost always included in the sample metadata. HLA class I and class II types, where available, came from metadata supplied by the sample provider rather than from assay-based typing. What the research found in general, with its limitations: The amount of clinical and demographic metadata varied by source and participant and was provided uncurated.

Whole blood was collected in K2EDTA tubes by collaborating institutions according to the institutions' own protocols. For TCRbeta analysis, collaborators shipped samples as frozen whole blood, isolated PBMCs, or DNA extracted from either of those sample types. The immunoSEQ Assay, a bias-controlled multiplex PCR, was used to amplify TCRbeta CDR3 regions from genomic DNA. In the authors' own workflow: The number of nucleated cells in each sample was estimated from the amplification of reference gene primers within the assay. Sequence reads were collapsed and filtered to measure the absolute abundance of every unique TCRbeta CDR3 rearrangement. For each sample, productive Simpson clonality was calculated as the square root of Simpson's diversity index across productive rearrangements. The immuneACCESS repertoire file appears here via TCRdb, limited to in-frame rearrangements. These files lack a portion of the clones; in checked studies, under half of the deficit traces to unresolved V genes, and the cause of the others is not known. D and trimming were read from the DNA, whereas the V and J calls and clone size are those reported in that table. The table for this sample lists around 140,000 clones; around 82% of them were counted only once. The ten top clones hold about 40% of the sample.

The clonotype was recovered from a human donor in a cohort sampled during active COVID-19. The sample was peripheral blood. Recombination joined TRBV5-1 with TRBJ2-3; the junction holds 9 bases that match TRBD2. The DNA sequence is TGCGCCAGCAGCTTTCGCGGGGGGGCAGGGGATACGCAGTATTTT. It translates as CASSFRGGAGDTQYF.